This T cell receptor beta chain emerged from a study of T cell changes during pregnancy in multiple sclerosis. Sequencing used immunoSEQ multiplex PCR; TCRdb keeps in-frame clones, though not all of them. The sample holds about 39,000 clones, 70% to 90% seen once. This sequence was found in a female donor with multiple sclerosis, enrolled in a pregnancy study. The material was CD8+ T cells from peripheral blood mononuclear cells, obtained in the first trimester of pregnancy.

This CDR3 is CASRPPAGGSTKPEAFF. DNA for the CDR3: TGTGCCAGCAGACCCCCCGCCGGGGGGTCTACCAAACCTGAAGCTTTCTTT. The chain links TRBV11-2 to TRBJ1-1; TRBD1 is a possible D gene (5 bases). With 6 bases removed from V and 6 bases from J, the gap between germline ends came to 26 bases. The germline gives CDR1 SGHAT, CDR2 FQNNGV. The CDR3 totals 17 residues.